The next 6 T cell receptor beta chains were all read from a single sample in a study of T-cell memory formation after mild COVID-19. A single record per CDR3 protein comes from TCRdb applying MiXCR to the 5' RACE reads. The sample includes around 320,000 distinct CDR3 sequences, 25% to 30% of them seen just once. The material sequenced was PBMCs or a T cell subset sorted from them (not recorded which). These receptors all come from an adult woman who had mild COVID-19 (a few samples of this study predate the infection). Cell type and time point are not known.

The chain couples TRBV18 to TRBJ1-1; no definite D call. This CDR3 is built from 15 residues. V was pared by 3 bases and J by 1 base, with 12 bases between. Germline V CDR1 and CDR2: KGHSH, LQKENI. The CDR3 nucleotides read TGTGCCAGCTCACCTCGGCAGGCCACGAACACTGAAGCTTTCTTT. As protein: CASSPRQATNTEAFF.

This clonotype has just a few counts. This chain joins TRBV7-9 and TRBJ1-1; D not resolved. Trimming shortened V by 10 bases and J by 2 bases, and 14 bases separated the two germline ends. The CDR3 has 13 residues. The germline V gene has CDR1 SEHNR and CDR2 FQNEAQ (reference sequence). DNA of the CDR3: TGTGCCACTCTAGAATCAGCAAACACTGAAGCTTTCTTT. Amino acid sequence: CATLESANTEAFF. Based on the CDR3 plus reference TRBV7-9 and TRBJ1-1, the full variable domain is DTGVSQNPRHKITKRGQNVTFRCDPISEHNRLYWYRQTLGQGPEFLTYFQNEAQLEKSRLLSDRFSAERPKGSFSTLEIQRTEQGDSAMYLCATLESANTEAFFGQGTRLTVV.

This clonotype has a count of ten or more. The chain links TRBV5-1 to TRBJ2-3; no reliable D call. Germline V lookup: CDR1 SGHRS, CDR2 YFSETQ. CDR3 size: 12 residues. Trimming took off 3 bases at V and 2 bases at J, with 4 bases between the two ends. For the CDR3, the DNA is TGCGCCAGCAGCTCCAACACAGATACGCAGTATTTT. This encodes CASSSNTDTQYF.

The chain joins TRBV7-9 to TRBJ2-2; TRBD2 agrees at 8 bases. Unmatched junction bases numbered 9, after V lost 8 bases and J lost 1 base. The CDR3 runs 16 residues. Looked up from germline, CDR1 is SEHNR and CDR2 is FQNEAQ (reference sequence). CDR3: CASLLLAGRNTGELFF. CDR3 sequence (DNA): TGTGCCAGCTTGCTTTTAGCGGGAAGGAACACCGGGGAGCTGTTTTTT.

The chain is built from TRBV24-1 and TRBJ2-3; TRBD2 aligns across 13 bases. The length of the CDR3 is 18 residues. Trimming removed 9 bases from V and 1 base from J; junction bases left unmatched: 12. Looked up from germline, CDR1 is KGHDR and CDR2 is SFDVKD. CDR3 nucleotides: TGTGCCACCGGGGGGACTAGCGGGAAGTCGCCTCGCACAGATACGCAGTATTTT. Its translation: CATGGTSGKSPRTDTQYF.

The rearrangement joins TRBV3-1 to TRBJ2-1; 10 nucleotides match TRBD1. The ends lost 5 bases at V and 6 bases at J; junction bases unmatched: 7. CDR1 and CDR2 from the germline V gene are LGHDT and YNNKEL (reference sequence). The CDR3 length is 15 residues. CDR3 amino acids: CASSRGDRGGNEQFF. The CDR3 DNA follows: TGTGCCAGCAGCAGGGGGGACAGGGGCGGCAATGAGCAGTTCTTC.